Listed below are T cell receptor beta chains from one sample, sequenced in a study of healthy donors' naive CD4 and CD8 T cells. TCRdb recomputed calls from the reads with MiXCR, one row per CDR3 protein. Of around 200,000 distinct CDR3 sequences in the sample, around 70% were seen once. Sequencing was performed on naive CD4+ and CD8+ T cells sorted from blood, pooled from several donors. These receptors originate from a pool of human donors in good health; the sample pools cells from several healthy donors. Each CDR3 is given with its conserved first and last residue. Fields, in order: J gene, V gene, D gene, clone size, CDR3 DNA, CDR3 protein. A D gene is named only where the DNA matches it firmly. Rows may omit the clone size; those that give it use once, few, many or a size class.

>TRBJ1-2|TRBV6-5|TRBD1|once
TGTGCCGTACACAGGGGCTATGGCTACACCTTC
CAVHRGYGYTF
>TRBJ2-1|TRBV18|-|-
TGTGCCAGCTCACCACCGGGCCCGTCATACAATGAGCAGTTCTTC
CASSPPGPSYNEQFF
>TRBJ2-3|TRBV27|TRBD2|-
TGTGCCAGCAAAGGGCTAGCGGGACTCACAGATACGCAGTATTTT
CASKGLAGLTDTQYF
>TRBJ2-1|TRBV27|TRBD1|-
TGTGCCAGCAGTTTATCGTTGGGACAGGGAACCAATGAGCAGTTCTTC
CASSLSLGQGTNEQFF
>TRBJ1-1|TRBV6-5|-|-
TGTGCCAGCAGTTCCCGATCGGACAAAAACACTGAAGCTTTCTTT
CASSSRSDKNTEAFF
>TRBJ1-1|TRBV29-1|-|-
TGCAGCGTTGAGGGGGCTGAAGCTTTCTTT
CSVEGAEAFF
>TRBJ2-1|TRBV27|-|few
TGTGCCAGCAGTTTTGTTGGTGAGCAGTTCTTC
CASSFVGEQFF
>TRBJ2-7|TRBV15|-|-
TGTGCCACCAGCAGAGGAACGGGAAGCACTGATTACTCCTACGAGCAGTACTTC
CATSRGTGSTDYSYEQYF
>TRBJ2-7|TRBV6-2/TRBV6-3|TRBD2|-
TGTGCCAGCAGTTACTCCGTCACTAGCGGCTACGAGCAGTACTTC
CASSYSVTSGYEQYF
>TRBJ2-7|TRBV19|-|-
TGTGCCAGTAAAGTAAACCGGGACGGGGCCTACGAGCAGTACTTC
CASKVNRDGAYEQYF
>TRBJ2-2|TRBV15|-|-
TGTGCCACCAGCGTTCTTGGAGGGGGACGTGGCGGGGAGCTGTTTTTT
CATSVLGGGRGGELFF
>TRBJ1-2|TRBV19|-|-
TGTGCCAGTACCCCGGCGAGGGCAGCTCACTATGGCTACACCTTC
CASTPARAAHYGYTF
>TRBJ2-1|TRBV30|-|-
TGTGCCTGGTCGGGAGTGGAAAATGAGCAGTTCTTC
CAWSGVENEQFF
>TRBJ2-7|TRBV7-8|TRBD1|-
TGTGCCAGCAGCTTCTATGGTACCGGGACAGGGGGGGCCGAGCAGTACTTC
CASSFYGTGTGGAEQYF
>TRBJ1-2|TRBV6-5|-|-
TGTGCCAGCAGTCCACGGCTCTCCTATGGCTACACCTTC
CASSPRLSYGYTF
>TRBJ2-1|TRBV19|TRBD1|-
TGTGCCAGTAGTGGTGGACAGGGATACAATGAGCAGTTCTTC
CASSGGQGYNEQFF
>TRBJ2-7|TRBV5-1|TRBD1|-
TGCGCCAGCAGCTTAGACCCGGGACAGGCCTCCTACGAGCAGTACTTC
CASSLDPGQASYEQYF
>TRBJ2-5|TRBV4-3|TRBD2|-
TGTGCCAGCAGCCAAGATGAGGGACTAGCGGGAGTTGATAGGGAGACCCAGTACTTC
CASSQDEGLAGVDRETQYF
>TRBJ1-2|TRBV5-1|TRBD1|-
TGCGCCAGCAGCTTGGACGGGGACAGGGGATACGGCTACACCTTC
CASSLDGDRGYGYTF
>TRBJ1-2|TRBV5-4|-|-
TGTGCCAGCAGCTTGGCCAGGGGCGGTGGCTACACCTTC
CASSLARGGGYTF
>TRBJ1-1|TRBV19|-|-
TGTGCCAGTAGTCACGGGCTGAACACTGAAGCTTTCTTT
CASSHGLNTEAFF
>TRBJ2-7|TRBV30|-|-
TGTGCCTGGAGTGTACTGGGCGCCGAGCAGTACTTC
CAWSVLGAEQYF
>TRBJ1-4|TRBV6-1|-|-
TGTGCCAGCAGTCTGGAGGGTACGGCTAATGAAAAACTGTTTTTT
CASSLEGTANEKLFF
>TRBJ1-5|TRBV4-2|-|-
TGTGCCAGCAGCCAGTCAGGGGATCAGCCCCAGCATTTT
CASSQSGDQPQHF
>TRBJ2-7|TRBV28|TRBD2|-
TGTGCCAGCAGCACCTGGACTAGCGGAGGCTCCTACGAGCAGTACTTC
CASSTWTSGGSYEQYF
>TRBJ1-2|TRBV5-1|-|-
TGCGCCAGCAGCTTGGCAACGGTTGACTATGGCTACACCTTC
CASSLATVDYGYTF
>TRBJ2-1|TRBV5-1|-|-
TGCGCCAGCAGCTTGGTCTGGGAAACAGGGTTGAATGAGCAGTTCTTC
CASSLVWETGLNEQFF
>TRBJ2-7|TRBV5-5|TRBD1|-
TGTGCCAGCAGCTTGGCCGGGACAGGGGCTCCCCTCGAGCAGTACTTC
CASSLAGTGAPLEQYF
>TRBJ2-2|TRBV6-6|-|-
TGTGCCAGCGTCCACAACCCAACGAACACCGGGGAGCTGTTTTTT
CASVHNPTNTGELFF
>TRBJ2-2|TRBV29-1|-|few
TGCAGCGTTGTTAGCCCCGGGCAGGGGTTTGCCGGGGAGTTGTTTTTT
CSVVSPGQGFAGELFF
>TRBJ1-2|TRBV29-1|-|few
TGCAGCGTGGATACAGGCGCTAATGGCTACACCTTC
CSVDTGANGYTF
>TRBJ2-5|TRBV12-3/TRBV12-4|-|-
TGTGCCAGCAGCCCTCCCGGGACATCTTATGGGACCCAGTACTTC
CASSPPGTSYGTQYF
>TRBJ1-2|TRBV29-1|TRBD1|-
TGCAGCGCAAGGACAGGGGATGACTATGGCTACACCTTC
CSARTGDDYGYTF
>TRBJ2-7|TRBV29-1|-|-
TGCAGCGTTGAGAGCGGCAGCGCCGAGCAGTACTTC
CSVESGSAEQYF
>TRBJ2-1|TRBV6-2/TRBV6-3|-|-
TGTGCCAGCAGAAGGGGGTGGGGACCAGCCTTGAGGGACAATGAGCAGTTCTTC
CASRRGWGPALRDNEQFF
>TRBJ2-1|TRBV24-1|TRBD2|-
TGTGCCACTAGCGATCCCGTAGCGGGCAATGAGCAGTTCTTC
CATSDPVAGNEQFF
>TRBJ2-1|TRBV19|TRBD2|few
TGTGCCAGTAGACTGAGCGGGATAGCCTACAATGAGCAGTTCTTC
CASRLSGIAYNEQFF